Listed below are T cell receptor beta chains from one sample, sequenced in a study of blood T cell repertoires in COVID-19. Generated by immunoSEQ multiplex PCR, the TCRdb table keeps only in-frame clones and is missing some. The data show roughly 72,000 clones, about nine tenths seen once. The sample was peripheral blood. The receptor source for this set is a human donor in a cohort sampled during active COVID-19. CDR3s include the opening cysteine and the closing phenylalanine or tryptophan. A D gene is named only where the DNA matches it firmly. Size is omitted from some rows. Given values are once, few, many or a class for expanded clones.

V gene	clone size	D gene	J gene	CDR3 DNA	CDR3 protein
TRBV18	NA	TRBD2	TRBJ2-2	TGTGCCAGCGCCCGGCGCCAGCGGGAGGAGAGAGGCGGGGAGCTGTTTTTT	CASARRQREERGGELFF
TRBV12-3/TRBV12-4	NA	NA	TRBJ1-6	TGTGCCAGCAAGGAGAGCTATAATTCACCCCTCCACTTT	CASKESYNSPLHF
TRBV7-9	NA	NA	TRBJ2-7	TGTGCCAGCAGCCCTGGGAGATTATACGAGCAGTACTTC	CASSPGRLYEQYF
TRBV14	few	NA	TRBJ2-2	TGTGCCAGCAGCCAAGGCACAGGCGACGGGGAGCTGTTTTTT	CASSQGTGDGELFF
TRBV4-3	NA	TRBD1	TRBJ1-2	TGCGCCAGCAGCCAAAGTTACAGGGGCGAGAACTATGGCTACACCTTC	CASSQSYRGENYGYTF
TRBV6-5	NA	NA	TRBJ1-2	TGTGCCAGCAGACGCCAGGGTGGCTACACCTTC	CASRRQGGYTF
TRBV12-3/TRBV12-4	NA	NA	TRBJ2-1	TGTGCCAGCAGTCCCGGACTTCGCAATGAGCAGTTCTTC	CASSPGLRNEQFF
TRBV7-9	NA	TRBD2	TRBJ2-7	TGTGCCAGCAGCCAGACTAGCGGGGGTTACGAGCAGTACTTC	CASSQTSGGYEQYF
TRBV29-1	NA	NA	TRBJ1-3	TGCAGCGTTGAAGATCCGGGCAGGGGCAAATCGGGAAACACCATATATTTT	CSVEDPGRGKSGNTIYF
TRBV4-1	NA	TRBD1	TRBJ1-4	TGCGCCAGCAGCCGGACAGGGTCTAGTGAAAAACTGTTTTTT	CASSRTGSSEKLFF
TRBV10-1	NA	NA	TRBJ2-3	TGCGCCAGCAGCGAGGGGATCGGGGGAGTCCCAACAGATACGCAGTATTTT	CASSEGIGGVPTDTQYF
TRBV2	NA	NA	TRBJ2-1	TGTGCCAGGACAGAGATTTACAATGAGCAGTTCTTC	CARTEIYNEQFF
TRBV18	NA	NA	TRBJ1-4	TGTGCCAGCTCACCGAGGGATGGAACTAATGAAAAACTGTTTTTT	CASSPRDGTNEKLFF
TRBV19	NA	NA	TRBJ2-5	TGTGCCAGTAGTATTGGGCAGATGGTGCGGGACCCTCGGGAGACCCAGTACTTC	CASSIGQMVRDPRETQYF
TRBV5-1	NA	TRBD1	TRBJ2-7	TGCGCCAGCAGCCGAACAGGGGTATCCTACGAGCAGTACTTC	CASSRTGVSYEQYF
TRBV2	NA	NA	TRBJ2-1	TGTGCCAGCAGTGCGGATCTAGCGACCTACAATGAGCAGTTCTTC	CASSADLATYNEQFF
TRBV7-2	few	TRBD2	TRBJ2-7	TGTGCCAGCAGCTCCCTAGCGGGAGGGCCCTACGAGCAGTACTTC	CASSSLAGGPYEQYF
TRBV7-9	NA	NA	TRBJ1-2	TGTGCCAGCAGCACTATTGACGGTTACTATGGCTACACCTTC	CASSTIDGYYGYTF
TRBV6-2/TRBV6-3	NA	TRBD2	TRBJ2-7	TGTGCCAGCAGTTGGGGACTAGCGGGGGACCCCTACGAGCAGTACTTC	CASSWGLAGDPYEQYF
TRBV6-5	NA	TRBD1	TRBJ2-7	TGTGCCAGCAGTAAGGACAGGGGAAGCTCCTACGAGCAGTACTTC	CASSKDRGSSYEQYF
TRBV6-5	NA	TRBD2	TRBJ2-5	TGTGCCAGCAGTTTAAGCGGGGGGGCGAAGACCCAGTACTTC	CASSLSGGAKTQYF
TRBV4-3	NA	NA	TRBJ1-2	TGCGCCAGCAGCCAAAAACTCGGGGATATGTATGGCTACACCTTC	CASSQKLGDMYGYTF
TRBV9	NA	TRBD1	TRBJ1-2	TGTGCCAGCAGCGTAGGTTTAGGGACAGGGGGAAACTATGGCTACACCTTC	CASSVGLGTGGNYGYTF
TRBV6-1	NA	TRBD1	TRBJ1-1	TGTGCCAGCAGTGAAGTAGGGAAGGGGGCTACCTCTGAAGCTTTCTTT	CASSEVGKGATSEAFF
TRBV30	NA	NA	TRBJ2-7	TGTGCCTGGCGCCGGTTAGCTCCCTACGAGCAGTACTTC	CAWRRLAPYEQYF
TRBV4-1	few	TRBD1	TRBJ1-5	TGCGCCAGCAGCCAAGATAGTTTGAGAGGGGGCGCGAATCAGCCCCAGCATTTT	CASSQDSLRGGANQPQHF
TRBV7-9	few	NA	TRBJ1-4	TGTGCCAGCAGCCCGGGCGGGGAAGTTATGTTTTTT	CASSPGGEVMFF
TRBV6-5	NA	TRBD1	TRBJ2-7	TGTGCCAGCAGATGGACAGGGAGCGACGAGCAGTACTTC	CASRWTGSDEQYF
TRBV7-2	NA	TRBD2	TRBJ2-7	TGTGCCAGCAGCCCGGAGGGGAGGAGCGGGGCATACTACGAGCAGTACTTC	CASSPEGRSGAYYEQYF
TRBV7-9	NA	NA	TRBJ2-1	TGTGCCAGCAGCTTCAGCGGAAGGGAGAATGAGCAGTTCTTC	CASSFSGRENEQFF
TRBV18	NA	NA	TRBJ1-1	TGTGCCAGCTCACAAAACGGGGCGGGATACACTGAAGCTTTCTTT	CASSQNGAGYTEAFF
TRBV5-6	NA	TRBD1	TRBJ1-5	TGTGCCAGCAGCATCGGACAGGGTAGTCAGCCCCAGCATTTT	CASSIGQGSQPQHF
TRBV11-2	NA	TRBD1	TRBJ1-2	TGTGCCAGCAGCCCGACAGGGGGCGTCAATGGCTACACCTTC	CASSPTGGVNGYTF
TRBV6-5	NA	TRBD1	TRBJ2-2	TGTGCCAGCAGGGGGGACAGGGGTACCGGGGAGCTGTTTTTT	CASRGDRGTGELFF
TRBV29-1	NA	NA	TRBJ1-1	TGCAGCGTTCGGGGAATCATGAACACTGAAGCTTTCTTT	CSVRGIMNTEAFF
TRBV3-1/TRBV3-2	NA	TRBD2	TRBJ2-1	TGTGCCAGCAGAGAGGCGGGAGGACTCTACAATGAGCAGTTCTTC	CASREAGGLYNEQFF
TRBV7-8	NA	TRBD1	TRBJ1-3	TGTGCCAGCAGCTGGGGGGACAGCAGAAACACCATATATTTT	CASSWGDSRNTIYF
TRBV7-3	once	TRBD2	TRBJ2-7	TGTGCCAGCAGCCTTCGACTAGCGGGGCTCGGGGAGCAGTACTTC	CASSLRLAGLGEQYF
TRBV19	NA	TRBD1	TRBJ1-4	TGTGCCAGTAGGGAACAGGGGGCCGTTTCAAATGAAAAACTGTTTTTT	CASREQGAVSNEKLFF
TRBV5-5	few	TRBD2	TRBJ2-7	TGTGCCAGCAGCCCGAGGGGAGGGCTGGGCGAGCAGTACTTC	CASSPRGGLGEQYF
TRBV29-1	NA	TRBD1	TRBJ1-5	TGCAGCGTTGAAGATCGGACAGGGGGCAATCAGCCCCAGCATTTT	CSVEDRTGGNQPQHF
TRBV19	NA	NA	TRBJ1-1	TGTGCCAGTAGTCCAAAGAACACTGAAGCTTTCTTT	CASSPKNTEAFF
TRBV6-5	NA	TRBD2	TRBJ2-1	TGTGCCACCAAGGGACTAGCGGGGGCTCGGGGTGAGCAGTTCTTC	CATKGLAGARGEQFF
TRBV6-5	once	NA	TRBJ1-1	TGTGCCAACTCTAGAGGGGGGGTCCCTGAAGCTTTCTTT	CANSRGGVPEAFF